This TCR beta chain derives from a study of T cells after posttransplantation cyclophosphamide. Study results and caveats: Recipient CMV seropositivity and CMV reactivation strongly tracked TRB clonality. Later post-transplant blood repertoires were often dominated by donor CD8+ memory clones.

Trimming cost V 3 bases and J 0 bases; bases outside gene matches: 9. The germline V gene encodes CDR1 MGHRA and CDR2 YSYEKL. CDR3 length: 19 amino acids. This table comes from immunoSEQ multiplex PCR, and its TCRdb copy is limited to in-frame clones, with some not included. The sample carries roughly 4,800 clones, over 70% recorded once. Treatment was busulfan-fludarabine conditioning, a marrow graft, and cyclophosphamide on days +3 and +4. Points on this clone: The antigen remains unidentified.

This rearrangement joins TRBV4-1 to TRBJ2-6; 9 nucleotides agree with TRBD1. This material consisted of PBMCs, taken after allogeneic stem cell transplant with posttransplant cyclophosphamide. This receptor was taken from a male patient in his fifties who received an allogeneic stem cell transplant from a related donor and was CMV-positive. These T cells may partly come from the graft donor. The CDR3 DNA reads as TGCGCCAGCAGCCACCCGGGGGGACAGGGCGTCTCTGGGGCCAACGTCCTGACTTTC. Residues: CASSHPGGQGVSGANVLTF.